The text below deals with one T cell receptor (beta chain). Its antigen remains unidentified. V lost 6 bases and J lost 3, with 12 bases in between. The length of the CDR3 is 13 residues. Germline V gene sequence: CDR1 SGHRS, CDR2 YFSETQ. The data were obtained in a study of identical twins. Study results and limitations: In cord blood, abundant beta clonotypes had fewer insertions; memory showed no trend.

Template switching, a step in the protocol, added a universal primer site, and cDNA carried unique molecular identifiers. TCRdb passed the 5' RACE reads through MiXCR, listing each CDR3 protein once. Altogether 450,000 or so distinct CDR3 sequences are present, around 14% being singletons, with the ten largest covering around 0.52%. These data are also associated with another study on yellow fever vaccine responses in identical twins.

Sequences were obtained from CD4+ T cells sorted from blood. The gene calls are TRBV5-1 and TRBJ2-5; D ambiguous. The TCR was taken from a woman aged 18-30 years in good health. The CDR3 region is CASKMVGEETQYF. For the CDR3, the DNA is TGCGCCAGCAAGATGGTAGGAGAAGAGACCCAGTACTTC.